The 32 T cell receptor beta chains presented below share a single source sample, sequenced in a study of cytomegalovirus exposure and HLA in healthy donors (dated by TCRdb to 2015 to 2018). Receptors were amplified or captured by the immunoSEQ multiplex PCR assay. For the multiplex PCR, a mixture combining 60 forward primers for TCR Vbeta segments and 13 reverse primers for TCR Jbeta segments was used. The table comes from immuneACCESS by way of TCRdb, which keeps in-frame sequences with V and J called. Part of the clones is missing from these tables; in studies checked, under half for an unresolved V gene and the rest for unknown reasons. This sample lists about 160,000 clones; over 75% were detected once. The ten largest clones capture roughly 1.5% of the sample. The sequenced sample was PBMCs. The receptors originated from a woman aged 25 to 39 in good health and CMV-seronegative.

The gene calls are TRBV2 and TRBJ2-3; D is possibly TRBD1 (6 bases). Per germline, CDR1 SNHLY and CDR2 FYNNEI. V was trimmed by 5 bases and J by 0 bases, leaving 9 bases between them. The CDR3 consists of 14 residues. DNA for the CDR3: TGTGCCAGCAGTCAGGACAGAAGCACAGATACGCAGTATTTT. It codes for CASSQDRSTDTQYF.

The rearrangement joins TRBV19 to TRBJ2-2; 10 nucleotides align to TRBD1. Trimming at V came to 7 bases and at J to 3 bases, leaving 11 bases not matched to a gene. Germline-derived CDR1 and CDR2 are LNHDA and SQIVND (reference sequence). The CDR3 runs 17 residues. CDR3 sequence: CASNRQGAIGDTGELFF. The DNA for the CDR3 is TGTGCCAGTAATAGACAGGGGGCGATAGGGGACACCGGGGAGCTGTTTTTT.

This chain links TRBV7-9 with TRBJ2-7; D not certain. The CDR3 has 14 amino acids. The germline V and J ends were trimmed by 2 bases and 2 bases, with 10 bases remaining between them. The germline V gene encodes CDR1 SEHNR and CDR2 FQNEAQ (reference sequence). CDR3 coding DNA: TGTGCCAGCAGCTTAAGTCCAGTGCCCTACGAGCAGTACTTC. It specifies CASSLSPVPYEQYF.

J is TRBJ1-2 and V is TRBV2; maybe TRBD1 (6 bases). Germline CDR1 reads SNHLY; CDR2 reads FYNNEI. V lost 5 bases and J lost 1, with 17 bases in between. The CDR3 length is 16 residues. CDR3 in amino acids: CASSRSGTSFNYGYTF. DNA of the CDR3: TGTGCCAGCAGTCGGTCCGGGACATCGTTTAACTATGGCTACACCTTC.

The genes are TRBV6-5 and TRBJ1-4, with TRBD1 identical over 7 bases. After removal of 4 bases from V and 4 bases from J, the junction contained 3 bases not matched to a gene. The CDR3 has 14 residues. Germline CDR1 is MNHEY and CDR2 is SVGAGI. The CDR3 region is CASSLNRGNEKLFF. The DNA of the CDR3 is TGTGCCAGCAGTTTGAACAGGGGTAATGAAAAACTGTTTTTT.

With respect to this clone: The same CDR3 also results from other DNA sequences found in this sample. This sequence joins TRBV20-1 and TRBJ2-1; D is unresolved. The germline gives CDR1 DFQATT, CDR2 SNEGSKA (reference sequence). The V end lost 5 bases, the J end lost 4 bases, and 3 bases lay between the germline ends. The CDR3 has 10 amino acids. This chain's CDR3 is CSALYNEQFF. For the CDR3, the DNA is TGCAGTGCTCTATACAATGAGCAGTTCTTC.

This clone was seen a single time. The chain is built from TRBV29-1 and TRBJ2-1, with a weak D call TRBD1 (5 bases). CDR3 length: 15 amino acids. Germline values: CDR1 SQVTM, CDR2 ANQGSEA. With 7 bases removed from V and 4 bases from J, the gap between germline ends came to 20 bases. DNA of the CDR3: TGCAGCGCTGTCCCGGGCACAGGCTTTTACAATGAGCAGTTCTTC. This translates into CSAVPGTGFYNEQFF.

The chain employs TRBV2 and TRBJ2-5; D call uncertain. CDR3 length equals 14 residues. Per the germline V gene, CDR1 is SNHLY and CDR2 is FYNNEI. The V and J ends lost 3 bases and 9 bases respectively, with 17 bases between them. In DNA form, the CDR3 reads TGTGCCAGCAGTGATAACGCCCCGCGGTTAGCCCAGTACTTC. Its protein is CASSDNAPRLAQYF.

This chain links TRBV7-2 with TRBJ1-1; tentative D call: TRBD1 (5 bases). Looked up from germline, CDR1 is SGHTA and CDR2 is FQGNSA. The CDR3 is 16 amino acids. With 2 bases removed from V and 1 base from J, the gap between germline ends came to 14 bases. Here the CDR3 DNA reads TGTGCCAGCAGCTTATCATTAGGACATTCGAACACTGAAGCTTTCTTT. It translates to CASSLSLGHSNTEAFF.

The chain couples TRBV29-1 to TRBJ1-2; 7 positions agree with TRBD1. Trimming took 4 bases from V and 6 from J; bases not matched to a gene: 8. This CDR3 is 13 amino acids long. Germline V gene lookup returns CDR1 SQVTM and CDR2 ANQGSEA. CDR3 residues: CSVGEGAPDGYTF. The CDR3 DNA reads as TGCAGCGTTGGTGAGGGGGCGCCGGATGGCTACACCTTC.

Comment on this clone: This sample includes further DNA sequences coding for the same CDR3. The V and J genes are TRBV7-2 and TRBJ1-1, with a possible D match to TRBD1 (5 bases). The CDR3 covers 15 residues. The ends were cut back, 2 bases at V and 4 bases at J, with 14 bases in the middle. CDR1 and CDR2 (germline): SGHTA, FQGNSA. The DNA of the CDR3 is TGTGCCAGCAGCTTATTGGGGGGAAGTGGCACTGAAGCTTTCTTT. Translating it yields CASSLLGGSGTEAFF.

CDR3 nucleotide sequence: TGTGCCAGCAGCTTGGGGACAGGGGGCGGTGGTGGTGGGGCCAACGTCCTGACTTTC. It is translated as CASSLGTGGGGGGANVLTF. V and J are TRBV5-4 and TRBJ2-6; 11 positions match TRBD1. Unmatched junction bases numbered 8, after V lost 0 bases and J lost 3 bases. The CDR3 totals 19 residues. Germline V gene sequence: CDR1 SGHNT, CDR2 YYREEE (reference sequence).

This clone has only one observation. V and J are TRBV7-9 and TRBJ1-2; 10 bases line up with TRBD1. The CDR3 runs to 14 residues. Per the germline V gene, CDR1 is SEHNR and CDR2 is FQNEAQ (reference sequence). The trim removed 5 bases at V and 7 bases at J, leaving 7 bases unmatched. The CDR3 reads CASSRDRGNLGYTF. The CDR3 DNA sequence: TGTGCCAGCAGCCGGGACAGGGGAAACCTTGGCTACACCTTC.

The V call is TRBV10-3, the J call TRBJ2-3; 8 bases agree with TRBD2. This CDR3 has 14 residues. Germline lookup yields CDR1 ENHRY and CDR2 SYGVKD. The J segment lost 0 bases and the V segment lost 10 bases, leaving 6 bases of the junction unmatched. The CDR3 DNA reads TGTGCCACCATTCGGGGGGGGAGCACAGATACGCAGTATTTT. This translates into CATIRGGSTDTQYF.

This clone was found a few times. The chain links TRBV5-1 to TRBJ2-1; 8 bases agree with TRBD1. J gave up 5 bases and V 2 bases, and 3 bases lay outside the gene matches. The CDR3 consists of 14 residues. Germline CDR1 and CDR2: SGHRS and YFSETQ. The CDR3 region is CASSFRDRHNEQFF. CDR3 nucleotides: TGCGCCAGCAGCTTCCGGGACAGGCACAATGAGCAGTTCTTC.

The V gene is TRBV2, the J gene TRBJ1-3, with D uncertain. V dropped 0 bases and J dropped 3 bases, with 12 bases sitting between them. From germline, CDR1 is SNHLY and CDR2 FYNNEI. This CDR3 has 16 residues. The CDR3 region has the DNA TGTGCCAGCAGTGAAGCGCATCCATCGAGTGGAAACACCATATATTTT. It codes for CASSEAHPSSGNTIYF.

This clone was found a few times. This sequence joins TRBV7-9 and TRBJ1-2, with D possibly being TRBD1 (6 bases). In germline, CDR1 is SEHNR, CDR2 FQNEAQ (reference sequence). V was pared by 4 bases and J by 8 bases, with 14 bases between. CDR3 length equals 13 residues. CDR3 region: CASSSPWTVGYTF. The CDR3 bases are TGTGCCAGCAGCTCCCCGTGGACAGTAGGCTACACCTTC. Variable domain in full (rest from reference TRBV7-9 and TRBJ1-2): DTGVSQNPRHKITKRGQNVTFRCDPISEHNRLYWYRQTLGQGPEFLTYFQNEAQLEKSRLLSDRFSAERPKGSFSTLEIQRTEQGDSAMYLCASSSPWTVGYTFGSGTRLTVV.

The J gene is TRBJ2-3, the V gene TRBV14; tentative D call: TRBD1 (5 bases). The CDR3 is made up of 15 amino acids. Trimming cost V 3 bases and J 0 bases, with 10 bases left between them. The V gene's germline CDR1 is SGHDN and CDR2 FVKESK. This CDR3 reads CASSQGRSSTDTQYF. CDR3 nucleotides: TGTGCCAGCAGCCAGGGGCGGAGTAGCACAGATACGCAGTATTTT.

This clone was seen a handful of times. The rearrangement links TRBV6-1 to TRBJ1-5; D is perhaps TRBD1 (6 bases). The germline V gene encodes CDR1 MNHNS and CDR2 SASEGT. The CDR3 covers 15 residues. V shed 5 bases and J shed 0 bases, with 11 bases lying between them. The chain's CDR3 is CASSLSRGSNQPQHF. CDR3 DNA sequence: TGTGCCAGCAGTTTATCCAGGGGTAGCAATCAGCCCCAGCATTTT.

This chain links TRBV27 with TRBJ1-5; TRBD1 might be the D (5 bases). CDR3 length equals 14 residues. Germline V gene sequence: CDR1 MNHEY, CDR2 SMNVEV (reference sequence). V lost 2 bases to trimming and J lost 7 bases, with 12 bases between them. Here the CDR3 reads CASSLQGSAQPQHF. CDR3 DNA: TGTGCCAGCAGTTTACAGGGCTCTGCCCAGCCCCAGCATTTT.

The J gene is TRBJ1-2, the V gene TRBV2; D is perhaps TRBD1 (6 bases). Germline V gene lookup returns CDR1 SNHLY and CDR2 FYNNEI. Trimming took 7 bases from V and 7 from J, leaving 13 bases between them. The CDR3 covers 12 residues. The CDR3 sequence: CASTFNRVGYTF. The CDR3 nucleotides are TGTGCCAGCACCTTTAACAGGGTTGGCTACACCTTC. The complete variable domain, with remaining parts taken from reference TRBV2 and TRBJ1-2, reads EPEVTQTPSHQVTQMGQEVILRCVPISNHLYFYWYRQILGQKVEFLVSFYNNEISEKSEIFDDQFSVERPDGSNFTLKIRSTKLEDSAMYFCASTFNRVGYTFGSGTRLTVV.

This chain connects TRBV19 to TRBJ2-3; tentative D call: TRBD1 (6 bases). This CDR3 comprises 15 residues. V lost 7 bases and J lost 3, with 17 bases in between. Per germline, CDR1 LNHDA and CDR2 SQIVND (reference sequence). In DNA form, the CDR3 reads TGTGCCAGTACCGGCAGGGGTTTTGGAACAGATACGCAGTATTTT. It translates to CASTGRGFGTDTQYF. Based on the CDR3 plus reference TRBV19 and TRBJ2-3, the full variable domain is DGGITQSPKYLFRKEGQNVTLSCEQNLNHDAMYWYRQDPGQGLRLIYYSQIVNDFQKGDIAEGYSVSREKKESFPLTVTSAQKNPTAFYLCASTGRGFGTDTQYFGPGTRLTVL.

The rearrangement uses TRBV30 and TRBJ2-7; 7 nucleotides align to TRBD2. Germline assignment: CDR1 GTSNPN and CDR2 SVGIG (reference sequence). V gave up 4 bases and J gave up 2 bases; unmatched junction bases: 2. This CDR3 is built from 12 residues. CDR3 DNA sequence: TGTGCCTGGACGGGGGGAGCCTACGAGCAGTACTTC. Protein product: CAWTGGAYEQYF.

This sequence joins TRBV30 and TRBJ2-3, with D maybe TRBD2 (7 bases). Per the germline V gene, CDR1 is GTSNPN and CDR2 is SVGIG (reference sequence). CDR3 length: 13 residues. V was pared by 8 bases and J by 6 bases, with 18 bases between. The DNA for the CDR3 is TGTGCCCAAGGAGGGGGGGCCTTGGATACGCAGTATTTT. As protein: CAQGGGALDTQYF.

In its sample, this clone was seen a few times. The genes are TRBV18 and TRBJ1-4; a possible D gene is TRBD1 (6 bases). Deletions cut 6 bases from V and 7 bases from J, with 15 bases between. Looked up from germline, CDR1 is KGHSH and CDR2 is LQKENI. This CDR3 has 14 amino acids. CDR3 DNA sequence: TGTGCCAGCTCTAAGATGGGGGCACGTGAAAAACTGTTTTTT. Translating gives CASSKMGAREKLFF.

The chain employs TRBV11-1 and TRBJ1-2, with no clear D. Germline values: CDR1 SGHAT, CDR2 FQDESV (reference sequence). This CDR3 is 12 amino acids long. The V gene lost 5 bases and the J gene lost 4 bases, with 8 bases spanning the gap. The CDR3 region is CASSQYSYGYTF. In DNA form, the CDR3 reads TGTGCCAGCAGCCAATACAGCTATGGCTACACCTTC.

The rearrangement uses TRBV5-1 and TRBJ2-3; a possible D gene is TRBD1 (5 bases). With 2 bases removed from V and 3 bases from J, the gap between germline ends came to 13 bases. The CDR3 consists of 15 residues. Germline CDR1 and CDR2: SGHRS and YFSETQ. DNA of the CDR3: TGCGCCAGCAGCTTCGACAGCCGCCGGACAGATACGCAGTATTTT. Amino acid sequence: CASSFDSRRTDTQYF.

V is TRBV7-3 and J is TRBJ2-1; 7 nucleotides agree with TRBD2. In germline, CDR1 is SGHTA, CDR2 FQGTGA. This CDR3 has 16 residues. Trimming took 4 bases from V and 4 from J; bases not matched to a gene: 10. In nucleotides, the CDR3 is TGTGCCAGCAGCTCCCGCCTGGGCGGGAGTTACAATGAGCAGTTCTTC. Protein: CASSSRLGGSYNEQFF.

This chain joins TRBV5-1 and TRBJ2-3, with 8 bases lining up with TRBD2. With V trimmed by 5 bases and J by 3 bases, 8 bases remained unmatched. The CDR3 is 15 residues long. The germline V gene has CDR1 SGHRS and CDR2 YFSETQ. The CDR3 is CASRGPGGATDTQYF. Written as DNA, the CDR3 is TGCGCCAGCAGGGGACCCGGGGGGGCAACAGATACGCAGTATTTT. Based on the CDR3 plus reference TRBV5-1 and TRBJ2-3, the full variable domain is KAGVTQTPRYLIKTRGQQVTLSCSPISGHRSVSWYQQTPGQGLQFLFEYFSETQRNKGNFPGRFSGRQFSNSRSEMNVSTLELGDSALYLCASRGPGGATDTQYFGPGTRLTVL.

V gene TRBV9 combines with J gene TRBJ2-5; D is possibly TRBD2 (6 bases). CDR3 length equals 13 residues. The ends were cut back, 4 bases at V and 7 bases at J, with 14 bases in the middle. CDR1 and CDR2 (germline): SGDLS, YYNGEE. The CDR3 nucleotides are TGTGCCAGCAGCAGCATAGCGGCGGGGACCCAGTACTTC. This gives the protein CASSSIAAGTQYF. The whole variable domain, filled in from reference TRBV9 and TRBJ2-5, reads DSGVTQTPKHLITATGQRVTLRCSPRSGDLSVYWYQQSLDQGLQFLIQYYNGEERAKGNILERFSAQQFPDLHSELNLSSLELGDSALYFCASSSIAAGTQYFGPGTRLLVL.

J is TRBJ1-5 and V is TRBV11-1; D call uncertain. V was pared by 3 bases and J by 5 bases, with 8 bases between. CDR1 is SGHAT, CDR2 FQDESV, per germline (reference sequence). CDR3 length equals 13 residues. CDR3: CASSFGDDQPQHF. Here the CDR3 DNA reads TGTGCCAGCAGCTTCGGGGATGATCAGCCCCAGCATTTT. Filled out from reference TRBV11-1 and TRBJ1-5, the complete variable domain reads EAEVAQSPRYKITEKSQAVAFWCDPISGHATLYWYRQILGQGPELLVQFQDESVVDDSQLPKDRFSAERLKGVDSTLKIQPAELGDSAMYLCASSFGDDQPQHFGDGTRLSIL.

The V call is TRBV4-1, the J call TRBJ2-7; no definite D call. CDR1 is MGHRA, CDR2 YSYEKL, per germline. CDR3 length: 15 residues. V shed 0 bases and J shed 3 bases, with 12 bases lying between them. The CDR3 DNA sequence: TGCGCCAGCAGCCAAGATGGAAACAGTTTCTACGAGCAGTACTTC. Translating gives CASSQDGNSFYEQYF.